One T cell receptor beta chain is described in this entry. The data were obtained in a study of CD8+CD57+ T cells in acquired aplastic anemia. Germline CDR1 is DFQATT and CDR2 is SNEGSKA (reference sequence). V lost 6 bases and J 5 bases, leaving 20 bases between the germline ends. This CDR3 is 14 amino acids long. CD8+CD57+ cell expansion had been shown by flow cytometry in patients chosen for sequencing. No patient had been given any therapy when blood was sampled. The use of genomic DNA as template underpinned the TCR beta VDJ and CDR3 profiling. TCRdb re-analysed the reads in MiXCR, keeping a single row per CDR3 protein. The sample holds about 160,000 distinct CDR3 sequences, roughly 50% seen once.

This sequence was found in a human donor with aplastic anemia. Sequencing input: sorted CD4+, CD8+, or CD8+CD57+ T cells (not recorded which) from PBMCs. V and J are TRBV20-1 and TRBJ2-7; possibly TRBD1 or TRBD2 for D (5 bases each). The DNA for the CDR3 is TGCAGTGCCAGCAGCGGAGAGGGGCATCACGAGCAGTACTTC. Translation gives CSASSGEGHHEQYF.